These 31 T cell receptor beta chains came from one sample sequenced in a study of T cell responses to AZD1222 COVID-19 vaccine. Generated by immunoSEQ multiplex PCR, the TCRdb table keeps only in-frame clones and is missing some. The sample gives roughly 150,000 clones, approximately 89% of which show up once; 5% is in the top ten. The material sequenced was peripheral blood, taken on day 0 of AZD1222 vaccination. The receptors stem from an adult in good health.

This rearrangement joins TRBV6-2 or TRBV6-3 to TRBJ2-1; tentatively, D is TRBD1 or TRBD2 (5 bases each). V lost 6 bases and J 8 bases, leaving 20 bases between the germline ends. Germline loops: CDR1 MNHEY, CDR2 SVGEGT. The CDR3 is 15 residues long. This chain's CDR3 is CASSQTGTRRDEQFF. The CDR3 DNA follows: TGTGCCAGCAGCCAAACCGGGACCCGTCGTGATGAGCAGTTCTTC.

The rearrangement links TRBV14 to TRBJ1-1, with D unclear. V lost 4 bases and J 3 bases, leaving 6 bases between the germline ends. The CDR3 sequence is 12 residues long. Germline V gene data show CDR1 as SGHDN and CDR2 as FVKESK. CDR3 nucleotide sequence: TGTGCCAGCAGCCGCGGACACACTGAAGCTTTCTTT. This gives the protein CASSRGHTEAFF.

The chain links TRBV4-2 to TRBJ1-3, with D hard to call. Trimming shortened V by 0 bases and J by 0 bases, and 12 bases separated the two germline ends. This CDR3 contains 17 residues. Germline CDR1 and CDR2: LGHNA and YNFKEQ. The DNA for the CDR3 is TGTGCCAGCAGCCAAGATCTAGGCCCCCGCTCTGGAAACACCATATATTTT. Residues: CASSQDLGPRSGNTIYF.

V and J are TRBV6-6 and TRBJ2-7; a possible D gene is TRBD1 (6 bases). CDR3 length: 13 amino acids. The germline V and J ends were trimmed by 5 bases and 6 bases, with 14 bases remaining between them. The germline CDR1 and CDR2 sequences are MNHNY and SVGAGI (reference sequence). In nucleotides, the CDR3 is TGTGCCAGCAGTCAAAGGGCAGGGGTCGAGCAGTACTTC. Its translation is CASSQRAGVEQYF.

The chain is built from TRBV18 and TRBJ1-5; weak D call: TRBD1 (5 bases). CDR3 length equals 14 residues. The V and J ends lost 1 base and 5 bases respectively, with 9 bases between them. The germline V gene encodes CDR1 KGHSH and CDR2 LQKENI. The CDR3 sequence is CASSPLQEDQPQHF. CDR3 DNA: TGTGCCAGCTCACCACTACAGGAGGATCAGCCCCAGCATTTT.

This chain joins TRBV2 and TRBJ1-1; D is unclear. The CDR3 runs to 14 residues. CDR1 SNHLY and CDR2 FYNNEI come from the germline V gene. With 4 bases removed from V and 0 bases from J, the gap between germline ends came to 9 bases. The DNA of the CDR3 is TGTGCCAGCAGTGGGCCAGTGATGAACACTGAAGCTTTCTTT. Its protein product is CASSGPVMNTEAFF.

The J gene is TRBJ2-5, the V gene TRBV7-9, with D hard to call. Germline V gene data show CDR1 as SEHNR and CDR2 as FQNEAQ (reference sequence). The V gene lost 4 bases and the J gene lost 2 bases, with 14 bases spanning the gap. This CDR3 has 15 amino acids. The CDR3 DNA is TGTGCCAGCAGCTCGGCTCTTTCATCACAAGAGACCCAGTACTTC. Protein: CASSSALSSQETQYF. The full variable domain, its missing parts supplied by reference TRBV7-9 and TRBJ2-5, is DTGVSQNPRHKITKRGQNVTFRCDPISEHNRLYWYRQTLGQGPEFLTYFQNEAQLEKSRLLSDRFSAERPKGSFSTLEIQRTEQGDSAMYLCASSSALSSQETQYFGPGTRLLVL.

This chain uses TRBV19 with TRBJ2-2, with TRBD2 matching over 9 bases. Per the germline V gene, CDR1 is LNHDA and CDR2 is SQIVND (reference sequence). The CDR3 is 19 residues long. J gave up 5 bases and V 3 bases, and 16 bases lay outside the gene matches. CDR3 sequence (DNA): TGTGCCAGTAGTATTCCGGTTAGTAGCGGGAGCCTATTTACCGGGGAGCTGTTTTTT. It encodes CASSIPVSSGSLFTGELFF.

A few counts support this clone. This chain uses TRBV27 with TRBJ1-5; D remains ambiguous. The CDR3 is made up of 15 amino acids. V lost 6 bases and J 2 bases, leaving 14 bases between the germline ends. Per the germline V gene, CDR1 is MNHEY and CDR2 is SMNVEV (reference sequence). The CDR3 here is CASSLKRGGNQPQHF. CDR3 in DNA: TGTGCCAGCAGCCTAAAGCGGGGAGGCAATCAGCCCCAGCATTTT.

The CDR3 is CASSSDPSSYNEQFF. The CDR3 nucleotides read TGTGCCAGCAGCAGTGACCCTAGCTCCTACAATGAGCAGTTCTTC. This rearrangement joins TRBV7-2 to TRBJ2-1; no clear D. The ends were cut back, 5 bases at V and 0 bases at J, with 11 bases in the middle. This CDR3 is 15 amino acids long. The germline V gene has CDR1 SGHTA and CDR2 FQGNSA.

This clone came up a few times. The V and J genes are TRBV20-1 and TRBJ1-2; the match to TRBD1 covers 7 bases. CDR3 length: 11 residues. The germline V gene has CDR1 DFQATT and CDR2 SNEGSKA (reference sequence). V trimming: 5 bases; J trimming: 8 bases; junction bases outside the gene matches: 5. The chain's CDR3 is CSASGQLGYTF. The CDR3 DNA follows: TGCAGTGCTTCGGGACAGTTGGGCTACACCTTC.

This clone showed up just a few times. CDR3 loop: CACGGRGTDTQYF. The CDR3 bases are TGTGCCTGCGGCGGGAGGGGGACAGATACGCAGTATTTT. The V and J genes are TRBV12-3 or TRBV12-4 and TRBJ2-3; 9 bases match TRBD2. CDR3 length: 13 residues. V trimming: 11 bases; J trimming: 3 bases; junction bases outside the gene matches: 6.

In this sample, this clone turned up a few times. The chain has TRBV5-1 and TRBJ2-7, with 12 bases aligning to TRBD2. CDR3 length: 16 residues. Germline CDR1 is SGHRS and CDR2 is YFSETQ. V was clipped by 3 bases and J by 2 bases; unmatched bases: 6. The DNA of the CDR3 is TGCGCCAGCAGCTCCCAGACTAGCGGGAGTACCTACGAGCAGTACTTC. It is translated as CASSSQTSGSTYEQYF.

The CDR3 protein is CASSQRDRGRRVNYGYTF. The CDR3 coding sequence is TGTGCCAGCAGCCAGCGGGACAGGGGAAGGAGGGTGAACTATGGCTACACCTTC. V usage is TRBV7-8 and J usage is TRBJ1-2, with 10 bases fitting TRBD1. The CDR3 sequence is 18 residues long. Germline trimming cut 5 bases from V and 2 bases from J; bases unmatched to any gene: 14. From germline, CDR1 is SGHVS and CDR2 FQNEAQ. Drawing the rest from reference TRBV7-8 and TRBJ1-2, the complete variable domain is GAGVSQSPRYKVAKRGQDVALRCDPISGHVSLFWYQQALGQGPEFLTYFQNEAQLDKSGLPSDRFFAERPEGSVSTLKIQRTQQEDSAVYLCASSQRDRGRRVNYGYTFGSGTRLTVV.

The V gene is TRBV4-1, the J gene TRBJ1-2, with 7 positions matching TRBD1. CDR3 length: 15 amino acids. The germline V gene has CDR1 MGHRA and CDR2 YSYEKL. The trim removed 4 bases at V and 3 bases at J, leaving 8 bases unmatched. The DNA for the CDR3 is TGCGCCAGCAGCCGAGATCAGGGGGTAGACTATGGCTACACCTTC. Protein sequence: CASSRDQGVDYGYTF.

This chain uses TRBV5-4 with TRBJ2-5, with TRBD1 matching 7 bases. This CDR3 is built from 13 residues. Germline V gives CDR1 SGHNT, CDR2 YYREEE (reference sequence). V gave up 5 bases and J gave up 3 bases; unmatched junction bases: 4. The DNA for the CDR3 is TGTGCCAGCAGTTTTCAGGGGGAAGAGACCCAGTACTTC. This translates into CASSFQGEETQYF.

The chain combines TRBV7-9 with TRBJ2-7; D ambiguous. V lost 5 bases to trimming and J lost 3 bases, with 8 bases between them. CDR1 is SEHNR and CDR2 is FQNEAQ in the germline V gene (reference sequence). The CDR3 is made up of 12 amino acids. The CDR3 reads CASSQGYYEQYF. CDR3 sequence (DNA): TGTGCCAGCAGCCAAGGGTACTACGAGCAGTACTTC.

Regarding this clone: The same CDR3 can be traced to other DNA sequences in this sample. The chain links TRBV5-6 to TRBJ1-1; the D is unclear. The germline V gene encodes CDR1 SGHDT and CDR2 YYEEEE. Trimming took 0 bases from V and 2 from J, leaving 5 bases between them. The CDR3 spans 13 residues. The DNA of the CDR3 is TGTGCCAGCAGCTTGGACAGAAACACTGAAGCTTTCTTT. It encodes CASSLDRNTEAFF.

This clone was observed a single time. For the CDR3, the DNA is TGTGCCAGCAGCCCCCACAGGGAAGAGAGGGATCAGCCCCAGCATTTT. It specifies CASSPHREERDQPQHF. The chain joins TRBV21-1 to TRBJ1-5; TRBD1, the table's D call, lacks a check against the DNA. TRBV21-1 is an annotated pseudogene. The CDR3 loop spans 16 amino acids.

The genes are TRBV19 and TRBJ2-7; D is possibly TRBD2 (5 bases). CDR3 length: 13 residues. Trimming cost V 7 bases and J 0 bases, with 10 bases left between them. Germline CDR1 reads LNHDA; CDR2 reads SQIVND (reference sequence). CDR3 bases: TGTGCCAGTAACGACGGGAACTCCTACGAGCAGTACTTC. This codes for CASNDGNSYEQYF.

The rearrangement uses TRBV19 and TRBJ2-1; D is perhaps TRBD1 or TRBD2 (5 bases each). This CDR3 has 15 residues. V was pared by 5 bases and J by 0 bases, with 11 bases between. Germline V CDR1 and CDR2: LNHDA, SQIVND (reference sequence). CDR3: CASSWGSSSYNEQFF. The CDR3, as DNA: TGTGCCAGTAGTTGGGGGTCCAGCTCCTACAATGAGCAGTTCTTC.

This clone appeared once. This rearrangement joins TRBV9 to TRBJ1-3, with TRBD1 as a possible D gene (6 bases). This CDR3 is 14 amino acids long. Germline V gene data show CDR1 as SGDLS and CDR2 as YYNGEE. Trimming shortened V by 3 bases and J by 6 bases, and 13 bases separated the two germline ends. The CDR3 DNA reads TGTGCCAGCAGCGCATACAGGGATTCAAACACCATATATTTT. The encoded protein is CASSAYRDSNTIYF.

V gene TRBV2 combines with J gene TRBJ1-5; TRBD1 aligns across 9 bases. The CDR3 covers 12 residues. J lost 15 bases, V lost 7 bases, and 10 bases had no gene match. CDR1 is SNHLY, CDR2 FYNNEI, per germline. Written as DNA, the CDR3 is TGTGCCAGCAACACGATACGGGACAGGGTGCATTTT. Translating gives CASNTIRDRVHF.

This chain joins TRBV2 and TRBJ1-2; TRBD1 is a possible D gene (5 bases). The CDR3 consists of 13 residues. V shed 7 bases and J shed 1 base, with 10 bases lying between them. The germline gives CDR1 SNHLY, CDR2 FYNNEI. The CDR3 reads CASIGHYNYGYTF. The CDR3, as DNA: TGTGCCAGCATAGGACACTATAACTATGGCTACACCTTC.

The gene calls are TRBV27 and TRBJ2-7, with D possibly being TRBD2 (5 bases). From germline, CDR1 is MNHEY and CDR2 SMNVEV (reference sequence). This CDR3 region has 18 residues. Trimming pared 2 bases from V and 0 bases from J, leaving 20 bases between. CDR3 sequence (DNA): TGTGCCAGCAGTTTAAGAGGGAAGATTCCCAGCATCTCCTACGAGCAGTACTTC. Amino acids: CASSLRGKIPSISYEQYF.

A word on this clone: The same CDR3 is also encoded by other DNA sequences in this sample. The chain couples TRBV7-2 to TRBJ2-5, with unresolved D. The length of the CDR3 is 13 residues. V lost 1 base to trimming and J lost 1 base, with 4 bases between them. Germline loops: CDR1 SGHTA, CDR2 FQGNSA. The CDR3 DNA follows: TGTGCCAGCAGCTTAGGAGCCCAAGAGACCCAGTACTTC. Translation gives CASSLGAQETQYF.

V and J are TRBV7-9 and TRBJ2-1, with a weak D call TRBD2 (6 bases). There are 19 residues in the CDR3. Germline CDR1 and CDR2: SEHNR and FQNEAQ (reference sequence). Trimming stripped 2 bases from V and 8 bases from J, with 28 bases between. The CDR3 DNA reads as TGTGCCAGCAGCTTAAGGGGCGGGCGGGACCCCAGGATCGGCTATGAGCAGTTCTTC. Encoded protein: CASSLRGGRDPRIGYEQFF.

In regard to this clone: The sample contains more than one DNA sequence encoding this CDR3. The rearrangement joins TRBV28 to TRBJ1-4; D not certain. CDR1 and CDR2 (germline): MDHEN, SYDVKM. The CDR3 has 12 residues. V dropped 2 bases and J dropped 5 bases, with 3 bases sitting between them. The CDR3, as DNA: TGTGCCAGCAGTTTACGAAATGAAAAACTGTTTTTT. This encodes CASSLRNEKLFF.

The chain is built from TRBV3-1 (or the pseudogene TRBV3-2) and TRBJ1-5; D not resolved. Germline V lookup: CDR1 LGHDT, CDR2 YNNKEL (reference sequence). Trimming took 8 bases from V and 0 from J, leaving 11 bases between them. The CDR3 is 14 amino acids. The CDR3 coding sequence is TGTGCCAGCGTTTACTGGGATAGCAATCAGCCCCAGCATTTT. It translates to CASVYWDSNQPQHF.

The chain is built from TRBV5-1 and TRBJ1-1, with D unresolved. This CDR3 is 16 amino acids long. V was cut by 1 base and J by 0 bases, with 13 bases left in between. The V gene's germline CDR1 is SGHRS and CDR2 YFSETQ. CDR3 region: CASSLTPSTMNTEAFF. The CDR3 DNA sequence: TGCGCCAGCAGCTTGACTCCCTCAACGATGAACACTGAAGCTTTCTTT.

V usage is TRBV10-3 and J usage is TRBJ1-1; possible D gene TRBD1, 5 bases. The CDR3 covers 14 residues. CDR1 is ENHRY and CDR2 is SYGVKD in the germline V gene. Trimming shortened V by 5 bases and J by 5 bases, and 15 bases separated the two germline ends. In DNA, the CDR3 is TGTGCCATCAGTCCCGGTATCGAGGGGACTGAAGCTTTCTTT. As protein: CAISPGIEGTEAFF.